One sample yielded the 2 T cell receptor beta chains listed below, sequenced in a study of T cells after somatic rescue of genetic block. The method was immunoSEQ multiplex PCR; TCRdb's version includes in-frame clones alone and lacks a portion of them. The repertoire holds some 90,000 clones, about 90% seen once, with more than 1.5% in the top ten. Specimen: peripheral blood mononuclear cells (PBMCs). The receptors come from a young woman.

This clone showed up just once. V and J are TRBV5-1 and TRBJ2-1, with 10 bases fitting TRBD2. The CDR3 totals 15 residues. Trimming took 0 bases from V and 6 from J; bases not matched to a gene: 3. Germline-derived CDR1 and CDR2 are SGHRS and YFSETQ. For the CDR3, the DNA is TGCGCCAGCAGCTTGGGGCCTAGCGGGAGCAATGAGCAGTTCTTC. As protein: CASSLGPSGSNEQFF.

This clone was seen once. V is TRBV7-9 and J is TRBJ2-7, with D possibly being TRBD2 (5 bases). The CDR3 runs to 14 residues. V was shortened by 5 bases and J by 2 bases, with 13 bases between the two germline ends. Germline assignment: CDR1 SEHNR and CDR2 FQNEAQ (reference sequence). The CDR3 DNA follows: TGTGCCAGCAGCCTGCCAGGACTTACCTACGAGCAGTACTTC. Translated: CASSLPGLTYEQYF.